The T cell receptor beta chain under discussion was sequenced for a study of Ad26.COV2.S vaccination and SARS-CoV-2 variants. Across the whole study: Donor allocation was to the COV1001 Ad26.COV2.S trial arm. The authors gave Ad26.COV2.S intramuscularly, either once or twice 56 days apart.

Treatment noted: around 19 received Ad26.COV2.S at low or high dose, single or two shots; a few received placebo; per-sample allocation not given. Sampling was performed 63 days after the first vaccine or placebo injection. Germline lookup yields CDR1 ENHRY and CDR2 SYGVKD. V was clipped by 0 bases and J by 0 bases; unmatched bases: 3. The CDR3 contains 17 residues. The repertoire was sequenced with immunoSEQ multiplex PCR; TCRdb's copy has only in-frame clones and lacks some. The data hold roughly 700,000 clones, with more than 70% observed a single time. Source: peripheral blood, taken in a trial of Ad26.COV2.S vaccine versus placebo. The V call is TRBV10-3, the J call TRBJ2-3; 10 bases fit TRBD2. The clonotype originates from a person between 18 and 65 years old who received the Ad26.COV2.S COVID-19 vaccine or a placebo. DNA of the CDR3: TGTGCCATCAGTGAGTCGGCTAGCGGGGGAAGCACAGATACGCAGTATTTT. Protein product: CAISESASGGSTDTQYF.